Below are 18 T cell receptor beta chains sequenced from a single sample in a study of CD8+ T cells in alopecia areata. Treatment defined: oral pan-JAK inhibitor, 5-10 mg twice daily. After isolation, RNA underwent reverse transcription to generate cDNA as the sequencing template. Clones were read by immunoSEQ multiplex PCR, and TCRdb kept only the in-frame ones, dropping some. Altogether 150,000 to 200,000 clones are present, less than 65% being singletons, with the ten largest covering just over 1%. Sequencing used CD4+ T cells sorted from blood, obtained at week 24, from a patient treated with tofacitinib. The receptors were gathered from a human donor with alopecia areata.

The chain recombines TRBV30 with TRBJ1-4; a weak D match, TRBD1 (5 bases). There are 14 residues in the CDR3. Germline CDR1 reads GTSNPN; CDR2 reads SVGIG (reference sequence). Trimming left V 0 bases short and J 6 bases short, with 11 bases between. The CDR3 region has the DNA TGTGCCTGGAGTGTTCGGAGCAGGGATGAAAAACTGTTTTTT. Translated, it gives CAWSVRSRDEKLFF.

The V gene is TRBV30, the J gene TRBJ2-3, with 9 bases identical to TRBD2. Looked up from germline, CDR1 is GTSNPN and CDR2 is SVGIG (reference sequence). After removal of 6 bases from V and 1 base from J, the junction contained 14 bases not matched to a gene. This CDR3 has 17 amino acids. The CDR3 DNA is TGTGCCTGCCGAAGTGGCCTATTAGCGGGGGGCACAGATACGCAGTATTTT. Translation: CACRSGLLAGGTDTQYF.

The V gene is TRBV27, the J gene TRBJ2-2; a weak D match, TRBD1 (6 bases). The CDR3 loop spans 16 amino acids. Germline lookup yields CDR1 MNHEY and CDR2 SMNVEV (reference sequence). V dropped 7 bases and J dropped 6 bases, with 21 bases sitting between them. CDR3 loop: CASNDYSGVRSGELFF. DNA for the CDR3: TGTGCCAGCAATGACTATTCAGGGGTTCGGTCCGGGGAGCTGTTTTTT.

The V call is TRBV5-1, the J call TRBJ2-5; TRBD1 matches at 8 bases. There are 14 residues in the CDR3. V shed 4 bases, J shed 3 bases, and the junction held 5 bases outside the gene matches. Germline-derived CDR1 and CDR2 are SGHRS and YFSETQ. Here the CDR3 reads CASSPGQGKETQYF. The CDR3 DNA follows: TGCGCCAGCAGCCCTGGACAGGGAAAAGAGACCCAGTACTTC.

This clone has a single count. The DNA of the CDR3 is TGTGCCAGCAGCTTAGTGGGACAGGGAGTACGTTCACCCCTCCACTTT. This encodes CASSLVGQGVRSPLHF. The genes are TRBV7-2 and TRBJ1-6; 9 nucleotides line up with TRBD1. The CDR3 covers 16 residues. Germline CDR1 reads SGHTA; CDR2 reads FQGNSA. With 1 base clipped from V and 9 bases from J, the junction kept 7 bases outside the gene matches.

The chain uses TRBV9 and TRBJ1-5, with a possible D match to TRBD1 (5 bases). Trimming removed 0 bases from V and 6 bases from J, with 10 bases in between. Germline-derived CDR1 and CDR2 are SGDLS and YYNGEE. The CDR3 runs to 14 residues. Written as DNA, the CDR3 is TGTGCCAGCAGCGTAGGAGGGGTTAGTCAGCCCCAGCATTTT. Translating gives CASSVGGVSQPQHF.

CDR3 region: CASSERQGGRGYTF. CDR3 DNA sequence: TGTGCCAGCAGTGAACGACAGGGGGGCCGTGGCTACACCTTC. The genes are TRBV4-2 and TRBJ1-2; 9 nucleotides align to TRBD1. Losses at the gene ends were 6 bases for V and 7 bases for J; bases not matched to a gene: 9. This CDR3 is built from 14 residues. The germline V gene has CDR1 LGHNA and CDR2 YNFKEQ.

The table lists this clone with a count of one. The V call is TRBV29-1, the J call TRBJ1-1, with 7 bases lining up with TRBD1. The CDR3 extends over 14 amino acids. Germline CDR1 is SQVTM and CDR2 is ANQGSEA. The V and J ends lost 5 bases and 0 bases, in that order; junction bases with no gene match: 6. CDR3 DNA: TGCAGCGTTAATAGGGACAGCCTGAACACTGAAGCTTTCTTT. Its protein is CSVNRDSLNTEAFF.

The rearrangement joins TRBV10-3 to TRBJ1-2; 7 positions agree with TRBD1. This CDR3 contains 14 residues. V shed 3 bases, J shed 6 bases, and the junction held 7 bases outside the gene matches. Germline CDR1 ENHRY, CDR2 SYGVKD. The CDR3 here is CAISDGTGAHGYTF. CDR3 coding DNA: TGTGCCATCAGTGACGGTACAGGGGCTCATGGCTACACCTTC.

J is TRBJ1-6 and V is TRBV4-3; 8 positions match TRBD1. The length of the CDR3 is 15 residues. V dropped 0 bases and J dropped 9; count of bases not matched to a gene: 4. Germline V gives CDR1 LGHNA, CDR2 YSLEER. The CDR3 sequence: CASSQDRTGISPLHF. The CDR3 bases are TGCGCCAGCAGCCAAGACCGGACAGGGATTTCACCCCTCCACTTT.

The chain combines TRBV27 with TRBJ2-7, with D tentatively TRBD1 (5 bases). CDR1 and CDR2 (germline): MNHEY, SMNVEV (reference sequence). CDR3 length equals 12 residues. V gave up 5 bases and J gave up 6 bases, with 11 bases separating them. As DNA, the CDR3 is TGTGCCAGCAGTACGACAGCTTCCGAGCAGTACTTC. This codes for CASSTTASEQYF.

The chain couples TRBV2 to TRBJ1-5, with 9 bases matching TRBD1. The V and J ends lost 6 bases and 7 bases, in that order; junction bases with no gene match: 7. The germline CDR1 and CDR2 sequences are SNHLY and FYNNEI. The CDR3 totals 14 residues. The CDR3 is CASSGTGSGQPQHF. DNA for the CDR3: TGTGCCAGCAGCGGGACAGGGTCAGGGCAGCCCCAGCATTTT.

About this clone: At one boundary the junction diverges from the germline segment, which might be a read error. The J gene is TRBJ2-5, the V gene TRBV27; TRBD1 matches 7 bases. Germline V CDR1 and CDR2: MNHEY, SMNVEV (reference sequence). The CDR3 runs 13 residues. DNA of the CDR3: TGTGCCAGCACGGGACAGCCTGGGTGGACCCGGTACTTC. It encodes CASTGQPGWTRYF.

This clone was counted between two and nine times. The chain combines TRBV11-2 with TRBJ2-7; TRBD2 matches 12 bases. Germline CDR1 and CDR2: SGHAT and FQNNGV. CDR3 size: 15 residues. V shed 5 bases, J shed 3 bases, and the junction held 5 bases outside the gene matches. The DNA of the CDR3 is TGTGCCAGCAGCCTCTCGACTAGCGGGGGCTACGAGCAGTACTTC. Amino acids: CASSLSTSGGYEQYF.

This clone occurred many times. The chain carries TRBV7-3 and TRBJ2-1; D is unclear. The CDR3 spans 13 residues. Trimming shortened V by 1 base and J by 4 bases, and 5 bases separated the two germline ends. CDR1 and CDR2 from the germline V gene are SGHTA and FQGTGA. The CDR3 is CASSLNQYNEQFF. CDR3 bases: TGTGCCAGCAGCTTAAACCAATACAATGAGCAGTTCTTC.

The genes are TRBV7-3 and TRBJ2-2; unclear D gene. The CDR3 runs 12 residues. CDR1 and CDR2 from the germline V gene are SGHTA and FQGTGA. V lost 5 bases and J lost 4, with 5 bases in between. CDR3 nucleotide sequence: TGTGCCAGCAGCACCCGCACCGGGGAGCTGTTTTTT. Encoded protein: CASSTRTGELFF.

In this sample, this clone turned up once. Distinct nucleotide sequences in the sample also encode this CDR3. The rearrangement links TRBV30 to TRBJ1-2, with D unclear. The germline V gene has CDR1 GTSNPN and CDR2 SVGIG (reference sequence). V lost 2 bases, J lost 4 bases, and 5 bases lay in between. This CDR3 region has 11 residues. DNA for the CDR3: TGTGCCTGGAGTACAGCCTATGGCTACACCTTC. It codes for CAWSTAYGYTF.

This chain joins TRBV27 and TRBJ1-5, with D possibly being TRBD1 (5 bases). Germline V gene sequence: CDR1 MNHEY, CDR2 SMNVEV (reference sequence). There are 17 residues in the CDR3. V shed 5 bases and J shed 2 bases, with 19 bases lying between them. The DNA of the CDR3 is TGTGCCAGCAGTCCTTATTCAGCGGGGGTTGGCAATCAGCCCCAGCATTTT. It is translated as CASSPYSAGVGNQPQHF.